These T cell receptor beta chains were read from a single sample in a study of cytomegalovirus exposure and HLA in healthy donors. Measured with immunoSEQ multiplex PCR; TCRdb has only the in-frame clones, and not every one. The sample gives just under 80,000 clones, around 79% of which show up once; approximately 4.6% is in the top ten. The sample consisted of PBMCs. The receptor source for this set is a man aged 40-49 years in good health and CMV-seronegative. CDR3s include the opening cysteine and the closing phenylalanine or tryptophan. D genes are given only for firm matches. Some rows mark clone size as missing; the rest say once, few, many or name a class of expanded clone.

NA,TRBJ2-2,TRBV4-3,once,CASSQDGGVTGELFF,TGCGCCAGCAGCCAAGATGGAGGGGTCACCGGGGAGCTGTTTTTT
NA,TRBJ2-2,TRBV5-4,NA,CASSSGDGELFF,TGTGCCAGCAGCTCCGGAGACGGGGAGCTGTTTTTT
NA,TRBJ2-7,TRBV19,NA,CASSQSGHGYYEQYF,TGTGCCAGTAGCCAGAGTGGGCATGGTTACTACGAGCAGTACTTC
NA,TRBJ1-1,TRBV7-2,NA,CASSLAGLDTEAFF,TGTGCCAGCAGCTTAGCGGGACTCGACACTGAAGCTTTCTTT
TRBD1,TRBJ2-2,TRBV30,NA,CAWGPSDRVYTGELFF,TGTGCCTGGGGACCGTCGGACAGGGTGTACACCGGGGAGCTGTTTTTT
NA,TRBJ2-5,TRBV4-3,many,CASSPAMGLRLETQYF,TGCGCCAGCAGCCCAGCAATGGGACTTCGATTAGAGACCCAGTACTTC
NA,TRBJ2-2,TRBV5-6,NA,CASSLVHGTGELFF,TGTGCCAGCAGCTTGGTACACGGGACCGGGGAGCTGTTTTTT
NA,TRBJ1-1,TRBV5-4,NA,CASALGAYTEAFF,TGTGCCAGCGCATTGGGGGCCTACACTGAAGCTTTCTTT
TRBD2,TRBJ2-3,TRBV28,NA,CASSLWASGSTDTQYF,TGTGCCAGCAGTTTATGGGCTAGCGGAAGCACAGATACGCAGTATTTT
NA,TRBJ1-5,TRBV6-1,NA,CASSEVGGLGNQPQHF,TGTGCCAGCAGTGAAGTCGGGGGGTTGGGCAATCAGCCCCAGCATTTT
NA,TRBJ2-6,TRBV6-4,few,CASSAGTSSGANVLTF,TGTGCCAGCAGCGCCGGGACATCGTCTGGGGCCAACGTCCTGACTTTC
NA,TRBJ1-1,TRBV5-1,NA,CASSHRLGADTEAFF,TGCGCCAGCAGCCACAGGTTGGGGGCTGACACTGAAGCTTTCTTT
NA,TRBJ2-1,TRBV5-4,NA,CASSSPVPGSYNEQFF,TGTGCCAGCAGTTCCCCTGTTCCCGGGTCCTACAATGAGCAGTTCTTC
TRBD1,TRBJ1-2,TRBV29-1,NA,CSVEWDRGWGYTF,TGCAGCGTTGAATGGGACAGGGGCTGGGGCTACACCTTC
TRBD2,TRBJ2-7,TRBV5-1,NA,CASSLASSGSFSYEQYF,TGCGCCAGCAGCTTGGCCAGTAGCGGGAGTTTCTCCTACGAGCAGTACTTC
NA,TRBJ2-6,TRBV14,NA,CASSRFPRESGANVLTF,TGTGCCAGCAGCCGCTTCCCCAGGGAATCTGGGGCCAACGTCCTGACTTTC
TRBD2,TRBJ2-3,TRBV7-2,NA,CASSSPTSGRAGDTQYF,TGTGCCAGCAGCTCGCCGACTAGCGGGAGGGCCGGAGATACGCAGTATTTT
NA,TRBJ2-4,TRBV6-5,NA,CASSSIVGGPKNIQYF,TGTGCCAGCAGTTCCATAGTGGGGGGACCCAAAAACATTCAGTACTTC
TRBD2,TRBJ2-7,TRBV6-5,once,CASNPLAGGVYEQYF,TGTGCCAGCAACCCACTAGCGGGAGGAGTCTACGAGCAGTACTTC
TRBD2,TRBJ2-1,TRBV7-2,NA,CASRRLAGGRFPYNEQFF,TGTGCCAGCAGACGACTAGCGGGAGGGCGGTTCCCCTACAATGAGCAGTTCTTC
NA,TRBJ2-7,TRBV7-2,NA,CASSLELSARAYEQYF,TGTGCCAGCAGCTTAGAGCTCTCAGCTCGGGCCTACGAGCAGTACTTC
TRBD1,TRBJ1-5,TRBV19,NA,CASRDRDQPQHF,TGTGCCAGCCGGGACAGAGATCAGCCCCAGCATTTT
NA,TRBJ2-1,TRBV27,NA,CASSLWTANNEQFF,TGTGCCAGCAGTTTATGGACAGCTAACAATGAGCAGTTCTTC
NA,TRBJ1-2,TRBV30,NA,CAWSVQEGGYTF,TGTGCCTGGAGTGTACAAGAGGGAGGCTACACCTTC
TRBD1,TRBJ2-7,TRBV6-5,NA,CASSYYASGQKNEQYF,TGTGCCAGCAGTTACTACGCGTCGGGACAGAAGAACGAGCAGTACTTC
TRBD1,TRBJ1-1,TRBV29-1,NA,CSVGDRVVTEAFF,TGCAGCGTGGGGGACAGGGTCGTTACTGAAGCTTTCTTT
NA,TRBJ1-2,TRBV7-2,NA,CASSLERGGGRSYGYTF,TGTGCCAGCAGCTTAGAACGAGGCGGGGGCAGAAGCTATGGCTACACCTTC
TRBD2,TRBJ2-7,TRBV6-1,NA,CASSSRLAGSYEQYF,TGTGCCAGCAGTTCCAGACTAGCGGGATCCTACGAGCAGTACTTC
NA,TRBJ1-2,TRBV6-6,NA,CASSYSEESLAGYTF,TGTGCCAGCAGTTACTCGGAGGAGAGTCTGGCTGGCTACACCTTC
TRBD1,TRBJ1-1,TRBV15,NA,CATSRDARGKLNTEAFF,TGTGCCACCAGCAGAGATGCCAGGGGGAAATTGAACACTGAAGCTTTCTTT
NA,TRBJ1-1,TRBV5-4,NA,CASSLYISRTEAFF,TGTGCCAGCAGCTTGTACATCTCTCGCACTGAAGCTTTCTTT
TRBD2,TRBJ2-5,TRBV5-1,few,CASRPGLAGPQYF,TGCGCCAGCAGGCCGGGACTAGCGGGACCCCAGTACTTC
NA,TRBJ2-4,TRBV7-9,once,CASSFQGWYF,TGTGCCAGCAGCTTCCAGGGATGGTACTTC